This T cell receptor (beta chain) was captured in a study of T cells in Graves' hyperthyroidism and ophthalmopathy. The TCR beta CDR3 regions underwent amplification using RNA transcripts as the source. When the TCR CDR3 underwent first-round RT-PCR, the HTBI primer set was used. TCRdb reprocessed the multiplex PCR reads via MiXCR and lists one record per CDR3 protein. The sample consists of about 400,000 distinct CDR3 sequences, approximately 14% of them appearing once. This clonotype was seen only a few times. The antigen remains undetermined. Exclusion of patients followed from uncontrolled infection, other autoimmune disease, pregnancy or lactation. The diagnoses drew upon clinical symptoms, serum thyroxine and TRAb, thyroid ultrasound and orbital computed tomography. Findings of the study overall: In the analysis, a 13 V-J model separated ophthalmopathy from stable hyperthyroidism. Among clonotypes expanded in thyroid above 0.001, most were also found in blood.

Sequencing was performed on blood. This TCR derives from a woman in her twenties or thirties with Graves' ophthalmopathy.

Here the CDR3 DNA reads TGTGCCACCAGACTTAGCAGCCAAGAGACCCAGTACTTC. It codes for CATRLSSQETQYF. V usage is TRBV5-4 and J usage is TRBJ2-5; D unclear. This CDR3 spans 13 amino acids. Germline V CDR1 and CDR2: SGHNT, YYREEE (reference sequence). The germline V and J ends were trimmed by 9 bases and 1 base, with 13 bases remaining between them.